These 5 T cell receptor beta chains originate from one sample sequenced in a study of molecular identifiers for immune sequencing clone quantification. TCRdb reprocessed the PCR reads with MiXCR, giving one entry per CDR3 protein. The table shows approximately 97,000 distinct CDR3 sequences, with about 32% occurring only once. Sample: naive CD8+ T cells from blood, with Jurkat cell RNA spiked in. Noted subset: FACS-sorted CD8+CD4-CCR7+CD45RA+ naive T cells. These receptors came from a human donor in good health. Some libraries in this study had Jurkat cell RNA spiked in.

A word on this clonotype: A much bigger clone sits one base away, suggesting this may be a read error. The V gene is TRBV19, the J gene TRBJ1-1; unclear D gene. Germline assignment: CDR1 LNHDA and CDR2 SQIVND (reference sequence). This CDR3 spans 12 amino acids. CDR3: CASSIGNTEASF. The CDR3 DNA follows: TGTGCCAGTAGTATCGGTAACACTGAAGCTTCCTTT.

With respect to this clonotype: It may be a read error: a sequence one base away is much more abundant. This chain links TRBV16 with TRBJ2-5; tentatively, D is TRBD1 (5 bases). Germline loops: CDR1 KGHSY, CDR2 FQNENV. The length of the CDR3 is 13 residues. The chain's CDR3 is CASSQVGQEPQYF. The CDR3 DNA reads as TGTGCCAGCAGCCAAGTCGGACAAGAGCCCCAGTACTTC.

The genes are TRBV6-2 or TRBV6-3 and TRBJ2-5; D remains unclear. Trimming shortened V by 0 bases and J by 5 bases, and 10 bases separated the two germline ends. The germline V gene encodes CDR1 MNHEY and CDR2 SVGEGT. The CDR3 contains 14 residues. CDR3 region: CASSYSSSMETQYF. CDR3 DNA: TGTGCCAGCAGTTACTCGAGCTCAATGGAGACCCAGTACTTC.

Comments on this clonotype: An end of the junction does not agree with germline; a read error may underlie this. The rearrangement joins TRBV4-1 to TRBJ2-6, with D unclear. In germline, CDR1 is MGHRA, CDR2 YSYEKL. The CDR3 has 16 residues. CDR3 protein: CACSQNPISGANVLTF. The CDR3 region has the DNA TGCGCCTGCAGCCAAAACCCGATATCTGGGGCCAACGTCCTGACTTTC.

This clonotype was counted at least ten times. The chain carries TRBV12-3 or TRBV12-4 and TRBJ1-3; D not resolved. Trimming took off 7 bases at V and 0 bases at J, with 16 bases between the two ends. The CDR3 consists of 16 residues. CDR3 DNA sequence: TGTGCCAGCACCGCGGTGGTCGTCTCCTCTGGAAACACCATATATTTT. Its translation: CASTAVVVSSGNTIYF.